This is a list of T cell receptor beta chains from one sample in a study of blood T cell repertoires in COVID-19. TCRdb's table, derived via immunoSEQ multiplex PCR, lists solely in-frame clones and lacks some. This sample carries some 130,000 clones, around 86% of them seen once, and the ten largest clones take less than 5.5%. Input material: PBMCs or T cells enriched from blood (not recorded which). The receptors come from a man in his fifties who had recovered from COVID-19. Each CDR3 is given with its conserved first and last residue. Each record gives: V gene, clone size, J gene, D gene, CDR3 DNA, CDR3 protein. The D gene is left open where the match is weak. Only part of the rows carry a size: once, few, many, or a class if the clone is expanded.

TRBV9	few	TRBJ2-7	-	TGTGCCAGCAGCAGCGGGCAAAGCTCCTACGAGCAGTACTTC	CASSSGQSSYEQYF
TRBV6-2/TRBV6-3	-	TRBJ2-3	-	TGTGCCAGCAGTGGGGGGGCTCTGAATACGCAGTATTTT	CASSGGALNTQYF
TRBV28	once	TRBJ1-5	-	TGTGCCAGCCGGCCCCCGACAGTCAATCAGCCCCAGCATTTT	CASRPPTVNQPQHF
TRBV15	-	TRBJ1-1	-	TGTGCCACCAGCAGAGGGGGCGGGGGCCCGGCGGACACTGAAGCTTTCTTT	CATSRGGGGPADTEAFF
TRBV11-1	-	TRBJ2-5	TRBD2	TGTGCCAGCAGCTTAGGACCGACTAGCGGGCAGACCCAGTACTTC	CASSLGPTSGQTQYF
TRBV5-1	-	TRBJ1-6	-	TGCGCCAGCAGCGCAGAATATAATTCACCCCTCCACTTT	CASSAEYNSPLHF
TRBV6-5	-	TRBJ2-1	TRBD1	TGTGCCAGCAGTTACGACAGGGGGCAGAATGAGCAGTTCTTC	CASSYDRGQNEQFF
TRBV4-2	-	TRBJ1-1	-	TGTGCCAGCAGCCGGCAGGGCGGGAACACTGAAGCTTTCTTT	CASSRQGGNTEAFF
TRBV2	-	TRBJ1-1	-	TGTGCCACACAGGGAAACGACCTGAACACTGAAGCTTTCTTT	CATQGNDLNTEAFF
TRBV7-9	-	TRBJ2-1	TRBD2	TGTGCCAGCAGCCCCGCGGGCGGGAGAGACTACAATGAGCAGTTCTTC	CASSPAGGRDYNEQFF
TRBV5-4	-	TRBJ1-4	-	TGTGCCAGCAGCTTGGGACAGAATGAAAAACTGTTTTTT	CASSLGQNEKLFF
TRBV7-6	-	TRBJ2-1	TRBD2	TGTGCCAGCAGCTTAGGACTAGCGGGGGGGACCTACAATGAGCAGTTCTTC	CASSLGLAGGTYNEQFF
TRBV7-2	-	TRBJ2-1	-	TGTGCCAGCAGCTTAGGACAAAACAATGAGCAGTTCTTC	CASSLGQNNEQFF
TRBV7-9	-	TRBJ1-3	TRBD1	TGTGCCAGCAGCTCGCTCTGGACAGGGACGGGAAACACCATATATTTT	CASSSLWTGTGNTIYF
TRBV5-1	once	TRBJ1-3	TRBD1	TGCGCCAGCAGCTTGGGACAGGGGCAGAGAAACACCATATATTTT	CASSLGQGQRNTIYF
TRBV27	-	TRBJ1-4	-	TGTGCCAGCAGTTCGGCAGGGTATGATGAAAAACTGTTTTTT	CASSSAGYDEKLFF
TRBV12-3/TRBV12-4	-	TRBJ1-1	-	TGTGCCAGCAGTCCGGTTTCTTTTGAAGCTTTCTTT	CASSPVSFEAFF
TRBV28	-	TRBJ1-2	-	TGTGCCAGCAGTTTGTTAGACAGAGGGGGCTATGGCTACACCTTC	CASSLLDRGGYGYTF
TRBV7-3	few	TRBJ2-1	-	TGTGCCAGCAGCTTAACGTTTCAGAATGAGCAGTTCTTC	CASSLTFQNEQFF
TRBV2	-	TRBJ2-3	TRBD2	TGTGCCAGCAGTGTTGGAGCGGGGGGAGGCACAGATACGCAGTATTTT	CASSVGAGGGTDTQYF
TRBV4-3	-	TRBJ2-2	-	TGCGCCAGCAGCCAAGCAGGGGCGGGCGGGGAGCTGTTTTTT	CASSQAGAGGELFF
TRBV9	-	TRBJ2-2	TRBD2	TGTGCCAGCAGCCCAGAGGCCCAGGCGGGAGGGCCCGGCGGGGAGCTGTTTTTT	CASSPEAQAGGPGGELFF
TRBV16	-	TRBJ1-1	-	TGTGCCAGCAGCCCACGACAGGAGTGGAACACTGAAGCTTTCTTT	CASSPRQEWNTEAFF
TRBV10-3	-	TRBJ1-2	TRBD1	TGTGCCATCGACGGACAGGGGTATGGCTACACCTTC	CAIDGQGYGYTF
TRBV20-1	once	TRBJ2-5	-	TGCAGCCCTCTCCGCCAAGAGACCCAGTACTTC	CSPLRQETQYF
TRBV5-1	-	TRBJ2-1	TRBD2	TGCGCCAGCAGCGCGACTAGCGGCACCTACAATGAGCAGTTCTTC	CASSATSGTYNEQFF
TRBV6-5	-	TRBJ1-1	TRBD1	TGTGCCAGCAGCTTGACAGGGCCGGCTGAAGCTTTCTTT	CASSLTGPAEAFF
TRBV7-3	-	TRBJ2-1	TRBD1	TGTGCCAGCAGCTCTACAGGGGGCGCGGGTTACAATGAGCAGTTCTTC	CASSSTGGAGYNEQFF
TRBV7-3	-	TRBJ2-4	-	TGTGCCAGCACCCTACAAAAGCGGGTTCAGTACTTC	CASTLQKRVQYF
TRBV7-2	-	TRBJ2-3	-	TGTGCCAGCAGCCAACGTCAGTTAGGGGGAAAAGATACGCAGTATTTT	CASSQRQLGGKDTQYF
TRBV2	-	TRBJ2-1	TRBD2	TGTGCCAGCAGTGAACCCCGGACTAGTGGGGGGTACAATGAGCAGTTCTTC	CASSEPRTSGGYNEQFF
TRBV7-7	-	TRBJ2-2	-	TGTGCTGGTCTCGGTCGGGTCACCGGGGAGCTGTTTTTT	CAGLGRVTGELFF
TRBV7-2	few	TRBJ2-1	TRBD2	TGTGCCAGCAGCTTTACTAGCGCATCCTACAATGAGCAGTTCTTC	CASSFTSASYNEQFF
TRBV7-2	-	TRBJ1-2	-	TGTGCCAGCAGCTTAGATCCGGGGATGGGCTACACCTTC	CASSLDPGMGYTF
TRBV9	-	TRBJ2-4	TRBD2	TGTGCCAGCAGCGTAGTCCCGGGAGGCTCAAACATTCAGTACTTC	CASSVVPGGSNIQYF
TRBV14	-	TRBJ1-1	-	TGTGCCAGCAGCCAAGAATGGGGCAGGGTGATTACTGAAGCTTTCTTT	CASSQEWGRVITEAFF
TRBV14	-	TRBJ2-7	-	TGTGCCAGCAGCGGACGGCGTCTCGGGAACGAGCAGTACTTC	CASSGRRLGNEQYF
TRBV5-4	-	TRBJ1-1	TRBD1	TGTGCCAGCAGCAGGGGACAGGGGAACACTGAAGCTTTCTTT	CASSRGQGNTEAFF
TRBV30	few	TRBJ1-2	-	TGTGCCTGGAGTATCGGGATCAACTATGGCTACACCTTC	CAWSIGINYGYTF
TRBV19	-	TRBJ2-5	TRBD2	TGTGCCAGTAGTATCCGACTAGCGGGAGAGGAGACCCAGTACTTC	CASSIRLAGEETQYF
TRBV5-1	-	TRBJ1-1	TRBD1	TGCGCCAGCAGCCAGGGGGCTAGGGACACTGAAGCTTTCTTT	CASSQGARDTEAFF
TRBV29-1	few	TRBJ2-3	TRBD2	TGCAGCGTTGGTGGGGCGGCGGCGGGGGGGCCAGATACGCAGTATTTT	CSVGGAAAGGPDTQYF
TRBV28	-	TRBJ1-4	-	TGTGCCAGCAGTCGCCTGGGCAGGGTTGAAAAACTGTTTTTT	CASSRLGRVEKLFF
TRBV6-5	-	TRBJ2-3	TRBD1	TGTGCCAGCAGTCGGGACAGGGGGTCAGATACGCAGTATTTT	CASSRDRGSDTQYF
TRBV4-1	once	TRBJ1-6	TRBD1	TGCGCCAGCAGCCAAGACAGGGGGTTAGTCAATTCACCCCTCCACTTT	CASSQDRGLVNSPLHF